This T cell receptor (beta chain) originates from a study of CD8 T cells in ankylosing spondylitis. Findings of the study overall: Earlier literature documents some of the motif variants in reactive arthritis synovial fluid and blood. The disease-linked clones had a CD8+ phenotype and low blood frequencies. It appeared that ankylosing spondylitis blood was characterized by a TCR beta motif of several highly homologous variants.

Of note for this clonotype: Its antigen is unknown.

With molecular barcodes, quantitative 5'-RACE was used to make the TCR beta libraries. TCRdb independently ran MiXCR on the 5' RACE reads; one entry per CDR3 protein. The table records about 700,000 distinct CDR3 sequences, roughly 19% of them present only once. The CDR3 consists of 14 residues. CDR1 is DFQATT, CDR2 SNEGSKA, per germline (reference sequence). V lost 3 bases and J 0 bases, leaving 11 bases between the germline ends. This sequence originates from a male donor with ankylosing spondylitis. Sequenced material: blood, either unsorted or a sorted T cell fraction (not recorded which). The chain recombines TRBV20-1 with TRBJ2-5; D uncertain. The CDR3 protein is CSARDQTYQETQYF. As DNA, the CDR3 is TGCAGTGCTAGGGACCAAACGTACCAAGAGACCCAGTACTTC.